One sample yielded the 5 T cell receptor beta chains listed below, sequenced in a study of blood T cell repertoires in COVID-19. The data were produced by immunoSEQ multiplex PCR, yet TCRdb's version contains in-frame clones alone and is incomplete. The table shows about 40,000 clones, with roughly 85% occurring only once. Material for sequencing was peripheral blood. The receptors were sampled from a woman aged 65 to 85 with acute or convalescent COVID-19.

V is TRBV27 and J is TRBJ1-6; D possibly corresponds to TRBD1 (6 bases). The CDR3 runs 15 residues. CDR1 and CDR2 (germline): MNHEY, SMNVEV (reference sequence). V shed 5 bases and J shed 8 bases, with 16 bases lying between them. The CDR3 DNA sequence: TGTGCCAGCAGTCTCAGGGGTATGGGGGATTCACCCCTCCACTTT. Protein: CASSLRGMGDSPLHF.

In its sample, this clone was seen once. The chain recombines TRBV9 with TRBJ2-2; 11 positions match TRBD1. The V and J ends lost 7 bases and 4 bases, in that order; junction bases with no gene match: 6. CDR1 is SGDLS and CDR2 is YYNGEE in the germline V gene. The CDR3 extends over 15 amino acids. The CDR3 is CASSKGQGVTGELFF. The CDR3 bases are TGTGCCAGCTCCAAGGGACAGGGGGTCACCGGGGAGCTGTTTTTT. Combining the CDR3 with reference TRBV9 and TRBJ2-2 gives the whole variable domain DSGVTQTPKHLITATGQRVTLRCSPRSGDLSVYWYQQSLDQGLQFLIQYYNGEERAKGNILERFSAQQFPDLHSELNLSSLELGDSALYFCASSKGQGVTGELFFGEGSRLTVL.

V gene TRBV11-2 combines with J gene TRBJ2-2, with a possible D match to TRBD2 (6 bases). The CDR3 loop spans 16 amino acids. Germline CDR1 is SGHAT and CDR2 is FQNNGV. Trimming took 2 bases from V and 4 from J, leaving 14 bases between them. CDR3 residues: CASSLLAAAGTGELFF. CDR3 DNA sequence: TGTGCCAGCAGCTTATTAGCGGCTGCCGGCACCGGGGAGCTGTTTTTT.

The chain carries TRBV6-5 and TRBJ1-6; 7 bases fit TRBD1. The CDR3 length is 15 residues. Trimming removed 7 bases from V and 0 bases from J; junction bases left unmatched: 3. Germline CDR1 reads MNHEY; CDR2 reads SVGAGI. CDR3 coding DNA: TGTGCCAGCAAGACAGGGAGCTCCTATAATTCACCCCTCCACTTT. Its protein is CASKTGSSYNSPLHF.

In its sample, this clone is medium-sized. The V gene is TRBV7-9, the J gene TRBJ2-7; D perhaps matches TRBD2 (6 bases). The CDR3 loop spans 16 amino acids. Germline values: CDR1 SEHNR, CDR2 FQNEAQ (reference sequence). With 1 base removed from V and 0 bases from J, the gap between germline ends came to 13 bases. The chain's CDR3 is CASSLDMGGSSYEQYF. CDR3 DNA: TGTGCCAGCAGCTTAGACATGGGGGGAAGCTCCTACGAGCAGTACTTC.